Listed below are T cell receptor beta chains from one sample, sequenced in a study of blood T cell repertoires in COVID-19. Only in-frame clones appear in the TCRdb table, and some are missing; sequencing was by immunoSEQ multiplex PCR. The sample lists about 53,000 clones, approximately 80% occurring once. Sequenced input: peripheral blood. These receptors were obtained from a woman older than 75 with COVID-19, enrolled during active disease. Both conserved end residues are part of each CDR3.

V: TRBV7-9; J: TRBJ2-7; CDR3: CASSLGSGRLYEQYF
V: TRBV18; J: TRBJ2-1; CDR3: CASSPPPLARSYNEQFF
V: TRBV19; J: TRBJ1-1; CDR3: CASSPQGLNTEAFF
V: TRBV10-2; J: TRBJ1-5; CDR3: CASSDAGLSNQPQHF
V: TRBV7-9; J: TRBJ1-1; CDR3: CASSYRREAFF
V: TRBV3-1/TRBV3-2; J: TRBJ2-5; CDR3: CASSQGPTGGEETQYF
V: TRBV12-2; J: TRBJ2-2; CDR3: CASRLVGLAGGANTGELFF
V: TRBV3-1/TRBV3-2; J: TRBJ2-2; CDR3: CASSPGGLMGELFF
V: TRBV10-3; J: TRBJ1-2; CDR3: CAISEGGRGQDGYTF
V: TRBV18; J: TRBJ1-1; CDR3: CASSPSSTQFTEAFF